This T cell receptor beta chain came from a study of blood T cell repertoires in COVID-19. Study details: Material from acute and convalescent COVID-19 was sourced from the United States, Italy and Spain. T cells, B-cell-depleted T cells, or PBMCs supplied cDNA or gDNA.

The ends were cut back, 3 bases at V and 1 base at J, with 19 bases in the middle. Germline V lookup: CDR1 SGHRS, CDR2 YFSETQ. CDR3 length equals 18 residues. Authors' analysis steps: Amplifying reference gene primers gave estimates of nucleated cell counts. Repertoires were generated with immunoSEQ multiplex PCR, while TCRdb's copy carries only in-frame clones and drops some. V and J calls and clone size come straight from that table; D and trimming were deduced from the DNA. The sample consists of approximately 120,000 clones, around 89% of them appearing once. The V and J genes are TRBV5-1 and TRBJ2-2, with D maybe TRBD2 (5 bases). This clonotype originated in a human donor with acute or convalescent COVID-19. The donor label of this sample is uncertain. Sequenced input: peripheral blood. CDR3 in DNA: TGCGCCAGCAGCTCCTTAAGTTACGCGGCGGGGAACACCGGGGAGCTGTTTTTT. This gives the protein CASSSLSYAAGNTGELFF.